This T cell receptor (beta chain) was captured in a study of shared T cell receptors in the human thymus. Libraries were prepared by immunoSEQ multiplex PCR; TCRdb keeps only in-frame clonotypes and omits some of them. The table records 700,000 to 750,000 clones, around 85% of them present only once. This CDR3 contains 16 residues. Germline V gene sequence: CDR1 MDHEN, CDR2 SYDVKM. Trimming left V 5 bases short and J 4 bases short, with 20 bases between. The data also belong to a second study, concerning human thymus T cells. That study adds: Healthy Finnish infants undergoing corrective surgery for congenital heart defects were the donors. During corrective heart surgery, resections were taken, and the thymus tissue came from them. Thymic and blood repertoires seemed to show skewed V and J gene use. Thymic repertoires from unrelated individuals overlapped highly, related research reported.

This clonotype originated in a girl less than two years old with a congenital heart defect. The sequenced sample was thymocytes. The chain uses TRBV28 and TRBJ2-5; the D gene is possibly TRBD1 (6 bases). The CDR3 here is CASSPRRRGKGETQYF. The CDR3 nucleotides are TGTGCCAGCAGTCCCCGGAGAAGGGGGAAGGGAGAGACCCAGTACTTC.